What follows is one T cell receptor (beta chain) and its context. Antigen specificity is unknown. CDR1 LNHDA and CDR2 SQIVND come from the germline V gene (reference sequence). The CDR3 length is 18 residues. J gave up 0 bases and V 5 bases, and 7 bases lay outside the gene matches. The data were obtained in a study of cytomegalovirus exposure and HLA in healthy donors. General study findings and limits: In a later analysis, HLA-C alleles had the fewest associated TCRs, DRB1 alleles the most. Rarity marked most TCR sequences, yet some public TCRs occurred in many donors. Association of a missense DCLRE1C variant with TCR beta V- and J-gene trimming was reported in a later analysis.

Both 60 Vbeta primers and 13 Jbeta primers went into the PCR. Data came from immunoSEQ multiplex PCR; TCRdb stores just in-frame clones and leaves some out. Of about 160,000 clones in the sample, roughly 82% were seen once. The genes are TRBV19 and TRBJ2-3; 14 bases are shared with TRBD2. The source is a girl under 18 in good health and CMV-seropositive. Source material: PBMCs. This chain's CDR3 is CASSGTSGSTPSTDTQYF. The CDR3 coding sequence is TGTGCCAGTAGTGGGACTAGCGGGAGTACACCTAGCACAGATACGCAGTATTTT. Full variable domain (remainder filled in from reference TRBV19 and TRBJ2-3): DGGITQSPKYLFRKEGQNVTLSCEQNLNHDAMYWYRQDPGQGLRLIYYSQIVNDFQKGDIAEGYSVSREKKESFPLTVTSAQKNPTAFYLCASSGTSGSTPSTDTQYFGPGTRLTVL.